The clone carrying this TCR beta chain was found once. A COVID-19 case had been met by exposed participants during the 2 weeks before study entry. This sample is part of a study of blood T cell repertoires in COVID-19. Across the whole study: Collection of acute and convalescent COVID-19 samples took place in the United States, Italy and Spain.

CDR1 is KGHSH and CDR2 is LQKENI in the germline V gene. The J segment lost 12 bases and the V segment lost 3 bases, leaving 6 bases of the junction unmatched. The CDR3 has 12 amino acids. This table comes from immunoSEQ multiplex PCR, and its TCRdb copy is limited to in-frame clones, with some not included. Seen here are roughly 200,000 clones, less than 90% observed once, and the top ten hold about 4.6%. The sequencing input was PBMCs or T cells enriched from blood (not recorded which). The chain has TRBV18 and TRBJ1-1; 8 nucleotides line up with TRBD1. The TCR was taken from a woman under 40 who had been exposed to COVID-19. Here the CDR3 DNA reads TGTGCCAGCTCACCGGGGGACAGGAGAACTTTCTTT. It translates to CASSPGDRRTFF.